This T cell receptor (beta chain) was found in a study of breast tumors, draining lymph nodes, adjacent tissues. Breast cancer patients provided tissue from their axillary draining lymph nodes. Turning to this clonotype: A much larger clone lies a single base off, so this may be a read error.

TCRdb recomputed calls from the multiplex PCR reads with MiXCR, one row per CDR3 protein. Of 200,000 to 250,000 distinct CDR3 sequences listed, around 35% were seen once; the top ten hold about 3.3%. The germline CDR1 and CDR2 sequences are SGHTA and FQGNSA. The CDR3 extends over 14 amino acids. Trimming took off 2 bases at V and 4 bases at J, with 11 bases between the two ends. This clonotype was obtained from a female donor with breast cancer. Some clones in this sample may be carry-over from other donors' samples. The V and J genes are TRBV7-2 and TRBJ1-2, with no clear D. Material: axillary lymph node tissue. The CDR3 nucleotides read TGTGCCAGCAGCTTAATTACTGGGATCTATGGCTACACCTTC. Translation: CASSLITGIYGYTF.